This T cell receptor beta chain is from a study of blood T cell repertoires in COVID-19. Data came from immunoSEQ multiplex PCR; TCRdb stores just in-frame clones and leaves some out. The sample shows about 320,000 clones, over 80% of them seen only once. Allocation to cohorts depended on clinical history reported by the participants. Recovery among Cohort 3 donors was established by two negative PCRs, clearance, or symptom resolution. The junction had 8 bases not matched to a gene; V was cut back by 7 bases and J by 3 bases. The CDR3 is made up of 14 amino acids. The germline V gene has CDR1 MRHNA and CDR2 SNTAGT.

The clonotype comes from a woman between 18 and 29 years old who had recovered from COVID-19. This chain uses TRBV6-4 with TRBJ1-1; 7 bases agree with TRBD1. Sequenced material: PBMCs or T cells enriched from blood (not recorded which). For the CDR3, the DNA is TGTGCCAGCAAGACAGGGTCCCGGGACACTGAAGCTTTCTTT. It codes for CASKTGSRDTEAFF.